These 15 T cell receptor beta chains were sequenced from one sample in a study of long-term antiretroviral therapy in people with HIV. immunoSEQ v3.0 was run at survey level. Some clones are missing from TCRdb's copy, which holds only in-frame ones; the method was immunoSEQ multiplex PCR. This sample has under 45,000 clones, with approximately 87% found just once. The source was unsorted PBMCs, collected 1.2 years after starting antiretroviral therapy. All receptors come from a woman aged 45-65 years with HIV.

J is TRBJ2-3 and V is TRBV11-1; D gene ambiguous. The germline CDR1 and CDR2 sequences are SGHAT and FQDESV (reference sequence). The length of the CDR3 is 13 residues. Trimming stripped 2 bases from V and 6 bases from J, with 9 bases between. In DNA, the CDR3 is TGTGCCAGCAGCTTAATGACAACCGATACGCAGTATTTT. Its translation is CASSLMTTDTQYF.

The genes are TRBV14 and TRBJ2-5, with D uncertain. Germline CDR1 reads SGHDN; CDR2 reads FVKESK. Trimming removed 5 bases from V and 3 bases from J, with 16 bases in between. CDR3 length: 15 amino acids. The chain's CDR3 is CASSLGWQAKETQYF. The DNA for the CDR3 is TGTGCCAGCAGCTTAGGGTGGCAGGCGAAAGAGACCCAGTACTTC.

The chain uses TRBV7-9 and TRBJ1-4; perhaps TRBD1 as D (6 bases). Germline-derived CDR1 and CDR2 are SEHNR and FQNEAQ (reference sequence). Trimming removed 5 bases at V and 5 bases at J, with 15 bases between. This CDR3 is built from 15 residues. The CDR3 DNA is TGTGCCAGCAGCATAGACAGGAACCCCAATGAAAAACTGTTTTTT. Translation: CASSIDRNPNEKLFF.

Written as DNA, the CDR3 is TGTGCCAGCACATCTAATCGCGGGACTACAAACACTGAAGCTTTCTTT. Residues: CASTSNRGTTNTEAFF. The rearrangement links TRBV27 to TRBJ1-1; D may be TRBD1 (5 bases). Trimming removed 7 bases from V and 2 bases from J, with 20 bases in between. The CDR3 spans 16 residues. The germline CDR1 and CDR2 sequences are MNHEY and SMNVEV (reference sequence).

The V call is TRBV27, the J call TRBJ1-6; no reliable D call. Per germline, CDR1 MNHEY and CDR2 SMNVEV (reference sequence). V was shortened by 2 bases and J by 7 bases, with 9 bases between the two germline ends. This CDR3 is 14 amino acids long. The CDR3 here is CASSLTYANSPLHF. CDR3 sequence (DNA): TGTGCCAGCAGTTTAACCTACGCCAATTCACCCCTCCACTTT.

The chain carries TRBV19 and TRBJ2-5, with D possibly TRBD2 on 6 matching bases. Germline V gene sequence: CDR1 LNHDA, CDR2 SQIVND (reference sequence). This CDR3 has 13 amino acids. Trimming took 3 bases from V and 5 from J, leaving 10 bases between them. CDR3 sequence: CASSIGGFETQYF. The CDR3 DNA sequence: TGTGCCAGTAGTATCGGGGGTTTCGAGACCCAGTACTTC.

The chain employs TRBV15 and TRBJ2-1; D might be TRBD2 (6 bases). V lost 2 bases and J 13 bases, leaving 9 bases between the germline ends. This CDR3 is built from 11 residues. Germline V gene data show CDR1 as LNHNV and CDR2 as YYDKDF (reference sequence). DNA for the CDR3: TGTGCCACCAGCAGACCCGGGACTCAGTTCTTC. Translated, it gives CATSRPGTQFF. Using reference TRBV15 and TRBJ2-1 for the parts outside the CDR3, the full variable domain is DAMVIQNPRYQVTQFGKPVTLSCSQTLNHNVMYWYQQKSSQAPKLLFHYYDKDFNNEADTPDNFQSRRPNTSFCFLDIRSPGLGDTAMYLCATSRPGTQFFGPGTRLTVL.

The J gene is TRBJ1-2, the V gene TRBV12-2; the table calls TRBD1, which could not be checked here. TRBV12-2 is deemed a pseudogene. CDR3 length equals 15 residues. CDR3 residues: CASRPVPGQGYGYTF. In DNA, the CDR3 is TGTGCAAGTCGCCCTGTGCCGGGACAGGGTTATGGCTACACCTTC.

This chain connects TRBV2 to TRBJ2-2, with D possibly TRBD1 on 6 matching bases. V dropped 6 bases and J dropped 2 bases, with 13 bases sitting between them. The CDR3 has 15 amino acids. Germline-derived CDR1 and CDR2 are SNHLY and FYNNEI. This CDR3 is CASRAQGFNTGELFF. The CDR3 coding sequence is TGTGCCAGCAGAGCACAGGGATTTAACACCGGGGAGCTGTTTTTT.

J is TRBJ2-7 and V is TRBV27; D remains ambiguous. Germline CDR1 and CDR2: MNHEY and SMNVEV (reference sequence). The CDR3 sequence is 13 residues long. Trimming shortened V by 6 bases and J by 2 bases, and 11 bases separated the two germline ends. The CDR3 is CASSPDGTYEQYF. CDR3 DNA sequence: TGTGCCAGCAGCCCCGACGGTACCTACGAGCAGTACTTC.

This chain links TRBV27 with TRBJ1-6; D is uncertain. Between the trimmed V and J ends, which lost 1 base and 12 bases, there was a span of 19 bases. The germline V gene encodes CDR1 MNHEY and CDR2 SMNVEV (reference sequence). The CDR3 extends over 16 amino acids. CDR3 DNA: TGTGCCAGCAGTTTATGGCGGTCAGGAATAATTCAACCCCTCCACTTT. Translation: CASSLWRSGIIQPLHF.

The chain joins TRBV7-8 to TRBJ1-5; tentatively, D is TRBD1 (6 bases). Germline CDR1 and CDR2: SGHVS and FQNEAQ. This CDR3 is 18 amino acids long. Trimming shortened V by 0 bases and J by 0 bases, and 15 bases separated the two germline ends. The chain's CDR3 is CASSLARGALYSNQPQHF. As DNA, the CDR3 is TGTGCCAGCAGCTTAGCGCGGGGGGCCCTATATAGCAATCAGCCCCAGCATTTT.

This clone has just one count. The rearrangement links TRBV7-2 to TRBJ2-5; tentative D call: TRBD1 (6 bases). In germline, CDR1 is SGHTA, CDR2 FQGNSA. CDR3 length: 15 amino acids. Between the trimmed V and J ends, which lost 1 base and 2 bases, there was a span of 11 bases. CDR3 DNA: TGTGCCAGCAGCTTAGTCACAGGGTATCAAGAGACCCAGTACTTC. This sequence encodes CASSLVTGYQETQYF.

This chain joins TRBV29-1 and TRBJ1-2; the D gene is possibly TRBD1 (6 bases). The CDR3 sequence is 14 residues long. Germline V gene sequence: CDR1 SQVTM, CDR2 ANQGSEA. The V end lost 0 bases, the J end lost 7 bases, and 15 bases lay between the germline ends. The CDR3 nucleotides read TGCAGCGTTGAAGAAACGGGACATGCAGGTGGCTACACCTTC. Residues: CSVEETGHAGGYTF.

The chain recombines TRBV6-5 with TRBJ1-6; weak D call: TRBD1 (5 bases). Trimming cost V 5 bases and J 0 bases, with 8 bases left between them. The CDR3 has 15 residues. Looked up from germline, CDR1 is MNHEY and CDR2 is SVGAGI. The CDR3 bases are TGTGCCAGCAGTACAACAGGCTCCTATAATTCACCCCTCCACTTT. Translation gives CASSTTGSYNSPLHF.